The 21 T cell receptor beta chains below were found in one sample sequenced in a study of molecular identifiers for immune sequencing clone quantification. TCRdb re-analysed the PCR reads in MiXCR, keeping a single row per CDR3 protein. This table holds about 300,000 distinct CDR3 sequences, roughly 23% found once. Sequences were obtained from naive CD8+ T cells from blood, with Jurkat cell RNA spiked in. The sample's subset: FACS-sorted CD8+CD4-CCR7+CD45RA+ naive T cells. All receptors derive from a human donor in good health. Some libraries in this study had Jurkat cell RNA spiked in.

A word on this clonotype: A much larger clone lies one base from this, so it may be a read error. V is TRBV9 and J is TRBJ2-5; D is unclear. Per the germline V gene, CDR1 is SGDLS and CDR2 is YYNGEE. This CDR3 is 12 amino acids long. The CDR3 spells CASSDTQEAQYF. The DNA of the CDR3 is TGTGCCAGCAGCGACACCCAAGAGGCCCAGTACTTC.

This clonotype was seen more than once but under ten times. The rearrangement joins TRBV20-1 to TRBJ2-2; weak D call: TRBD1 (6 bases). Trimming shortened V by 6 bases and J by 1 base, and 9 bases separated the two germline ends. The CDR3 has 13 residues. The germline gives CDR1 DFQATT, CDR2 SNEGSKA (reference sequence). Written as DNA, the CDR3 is TGCAGTGCCGGACAGCAGAACACCGGGGAGCTGTTTTTT. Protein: CSAGQQNTGELFF.

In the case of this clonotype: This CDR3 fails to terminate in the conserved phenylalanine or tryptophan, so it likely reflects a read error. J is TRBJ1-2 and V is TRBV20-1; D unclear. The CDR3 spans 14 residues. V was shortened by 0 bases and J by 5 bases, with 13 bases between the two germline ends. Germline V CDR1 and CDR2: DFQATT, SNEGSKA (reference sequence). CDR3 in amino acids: CSAREAVRDYGYTS. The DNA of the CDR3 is TGCAGTGCTAGAGAAGCAGTGAGGGATTATGGCTACACCTCC.

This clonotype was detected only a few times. The CDR3 coding sequence is TGTGCCAGCAGCCCCCTGACAGGCCCTTCCTACGAGCAGTACTTC. Translating gives CASSPLTGPSYEQYF. This chain joins TRBV7-9 and TRBJ2-7; tentatively, D is TRBD1 (6 bases). The germline gives CDR1 SEHNR, CDR2 FQNEAQ (reference sequence). The length of the CDR3 is 15 residues. The V gene lost 5 bases and the J gene lost 1 base, with 15 bases spanning the gap.

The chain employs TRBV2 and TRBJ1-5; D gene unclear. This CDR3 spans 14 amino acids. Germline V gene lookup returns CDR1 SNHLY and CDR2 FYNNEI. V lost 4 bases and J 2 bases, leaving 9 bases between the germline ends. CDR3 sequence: CASSGRSRNQPQHF. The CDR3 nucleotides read TGTGCCAGCAGTGGACGATCCCGCAATCAGCCCCAGCATTTT.

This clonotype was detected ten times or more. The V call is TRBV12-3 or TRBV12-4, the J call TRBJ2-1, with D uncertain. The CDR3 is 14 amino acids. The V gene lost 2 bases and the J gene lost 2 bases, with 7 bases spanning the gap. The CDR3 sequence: CASSLLLTYNEQFF. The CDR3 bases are TGTGCCAGCAGTTTACTGCTAACCTACAATGAGCAGTTCTTC.

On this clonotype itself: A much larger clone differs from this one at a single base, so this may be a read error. The CDR3 DNA reads TGTGCCAGCAGCTTAGTAGCTAAGGGGTACGAGCAGTACTTC. This codes for CASSLVAKGYEQYF. The chain joins TRBV7-9 to TRBJ2-7, with D perhaps matching TRBD1 (5 bases). This CDR3 spans 14 amino acids. V lost 1 base and J lost 4, with 11 bases in between. Looked up from germline, CDR1 is SEHNR and CDR2 is FQNEAQ (reference sequence).

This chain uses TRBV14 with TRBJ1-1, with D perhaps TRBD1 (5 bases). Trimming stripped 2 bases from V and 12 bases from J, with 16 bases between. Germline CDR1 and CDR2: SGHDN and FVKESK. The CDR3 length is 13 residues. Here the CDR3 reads CASSQWGVRITFF. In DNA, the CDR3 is TGTGCCAGCAGCCAATGGGGGGTGCGGATTACTTTCTTT.

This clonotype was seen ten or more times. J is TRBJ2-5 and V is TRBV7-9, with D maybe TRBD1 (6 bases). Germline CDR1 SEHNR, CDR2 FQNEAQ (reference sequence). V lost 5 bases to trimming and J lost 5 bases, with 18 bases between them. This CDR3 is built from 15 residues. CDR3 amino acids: CASSVGTTDRETQYF. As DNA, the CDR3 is TGTGCCAGCAGCGTCGGGACAACCGACAGGGAGACCCAGTACTTC.

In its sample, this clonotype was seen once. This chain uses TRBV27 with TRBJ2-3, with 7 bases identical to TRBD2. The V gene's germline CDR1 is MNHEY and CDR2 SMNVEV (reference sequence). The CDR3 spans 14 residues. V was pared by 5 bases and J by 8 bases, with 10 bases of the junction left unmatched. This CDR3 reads CASSVGTGGGTQYF. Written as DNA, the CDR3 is TGTGCCAGCAGTGTTGGGACGGGGGGAGGTACGCAGTATTTT.

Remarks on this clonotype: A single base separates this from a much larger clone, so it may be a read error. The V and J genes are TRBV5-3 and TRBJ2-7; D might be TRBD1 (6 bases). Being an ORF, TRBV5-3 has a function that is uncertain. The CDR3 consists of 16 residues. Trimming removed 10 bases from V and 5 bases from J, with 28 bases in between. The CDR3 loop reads CAGSLESGTTRDEQYF. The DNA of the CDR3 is TGTGCCGGCAGCTTGGAGTCCGGGACAACTCGGGACGAGCAGTACTTC.

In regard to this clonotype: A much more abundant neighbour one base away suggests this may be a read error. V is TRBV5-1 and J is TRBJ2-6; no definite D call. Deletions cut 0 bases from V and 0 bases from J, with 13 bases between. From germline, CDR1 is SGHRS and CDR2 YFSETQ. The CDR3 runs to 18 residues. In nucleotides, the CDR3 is TGCGCCAGCAGCTTGGCAGAAATTCTCATCTCTGGGGCCAACGTCCTGACTTTC. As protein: CASSLAEILISGANVLTF.

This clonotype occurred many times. CDR3 sequence reads: CASSLTGARIEQYF. The CDR3 DNA follows: TGTGCCAGCAGTTTGACAGGGGCACGGATCGAGCAGTACTTC. The genes are TRBV27 and TRBJ2-7; 8 bases agree with TRBD1. Germline CDR1 and CDR2: MNHEY and SMNVEV (reference sequence). Trimming at V came to 3 bases and at J to 6 bases, leaving 7 bases not matched to a gene. The CDR3 is 14 residues long.

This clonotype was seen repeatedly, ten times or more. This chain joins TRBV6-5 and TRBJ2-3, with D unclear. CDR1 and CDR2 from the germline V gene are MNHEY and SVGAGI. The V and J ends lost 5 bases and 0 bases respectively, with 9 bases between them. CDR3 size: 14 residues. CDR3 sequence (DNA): TGTGCCAGCAGTCGGACCTCTAGCACAGATACGCAGTATTTT. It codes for CASSRTSSTDTQYF.

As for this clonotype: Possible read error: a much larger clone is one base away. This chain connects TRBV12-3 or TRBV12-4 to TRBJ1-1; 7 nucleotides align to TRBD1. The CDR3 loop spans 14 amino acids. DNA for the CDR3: TGTGCCGGCAGTATGGGACAGATGAACACTGAAGCTTTCTTT. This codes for CAGSMGQMNTEAFF.

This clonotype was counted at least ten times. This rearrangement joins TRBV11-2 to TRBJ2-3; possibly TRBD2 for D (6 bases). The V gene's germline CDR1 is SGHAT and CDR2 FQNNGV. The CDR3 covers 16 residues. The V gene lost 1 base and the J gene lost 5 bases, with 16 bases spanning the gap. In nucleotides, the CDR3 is TGTGCCAGCAGCTTAGGGATTTCCGGGGGAGGAGATACGCAGTATTTT. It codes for CASSLGISGGGDTQYF.

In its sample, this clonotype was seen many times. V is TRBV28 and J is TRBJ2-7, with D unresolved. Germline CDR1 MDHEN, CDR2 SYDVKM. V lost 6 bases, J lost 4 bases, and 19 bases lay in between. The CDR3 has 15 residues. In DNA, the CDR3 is TGTGCCAGCAGCCCTCGCGGCCTAACAGATTACGAGCAGTACTTC. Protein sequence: CASSPRGLTDYEQYF.

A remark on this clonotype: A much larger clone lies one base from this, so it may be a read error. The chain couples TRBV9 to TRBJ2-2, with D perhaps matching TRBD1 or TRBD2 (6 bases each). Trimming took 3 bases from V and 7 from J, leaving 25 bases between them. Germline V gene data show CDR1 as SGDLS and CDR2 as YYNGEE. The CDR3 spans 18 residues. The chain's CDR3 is CASSAARGVQGGHGELFF. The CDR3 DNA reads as TGTGCCAGCAGCGCTGCCCGAGGGGTTCAAGGGGGGCACGGGGAGCTGTTTTTT.

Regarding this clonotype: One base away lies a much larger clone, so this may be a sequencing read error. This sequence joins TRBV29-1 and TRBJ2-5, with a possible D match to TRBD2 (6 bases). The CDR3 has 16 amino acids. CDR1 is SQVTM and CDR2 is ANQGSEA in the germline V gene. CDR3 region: CSGTRWALARQETQCF. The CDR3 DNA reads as TGCAGCGGGACCCGGTGGGCCCTAGCGCGTCAAGAGACCCAGTGCTTC.

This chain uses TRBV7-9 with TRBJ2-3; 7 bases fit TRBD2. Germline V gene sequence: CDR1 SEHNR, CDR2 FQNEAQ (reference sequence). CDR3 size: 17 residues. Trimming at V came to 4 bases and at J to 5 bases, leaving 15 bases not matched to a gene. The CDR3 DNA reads TGTGCCAGCAGCTCCGATGACCCACCCGCGGGAGTAGATACGCAGTATTTT. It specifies CASSSDDPPAGVDTQYF. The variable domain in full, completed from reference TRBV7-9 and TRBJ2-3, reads DTGVSQNPRHKITKRGQNVTFRCDPISEHNRLYWYRQTLGQGPEFLTYFQNEAQLEKSRLLSDRFSAERPKGSFSTLEIQRTEQGDSAMYLCASSSDDPPAGVDTQYFGPGTRLTVL.

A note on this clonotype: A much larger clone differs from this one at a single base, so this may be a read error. CDR3 region: CASSPDSENQPQHF. In DNA form, the CDR3 reads TGTGCCAGCAGCCCGGACAGCGAAAATCAGCCCCAGCATTTT. The rearrangement links TRBV6-5 to TRBJ1-5; possibly TRBD1 for D (6 bases). V gave up 6 bases and J gave up 4 bases, with 13 bases separating them. Germline V lookup: CDR1 MNHEY, CDR2 SVGAGI. The CDR3 covers 14 residues.